The 10 T cell receptor beta chains given below trace back to one sample, sequenced in a study of regulatory T cells in long-lasting Graves disease. CDR3 regions were amplified by Arm-PCR using iRepertoire HTBI primers to build TCR beta libraries. TCRdb reanalysed the multiplex PCR reads using MiXCR and keeps one entry per CDR3 protein. The sample lists a few hundred thousand distinct CDR3 sequences, about a sixth occurring once. As for time point: newly diagnosed GD, antithyroid drugs for less than 3 months. Preparation of the TCR library used RNA extracted from PBMCs. This sample also appeared in a second study, on T cells in Graves' hyperthyroidism and ophthalmopathy.

The input for sequencing was peripheral blood mononuclear cells (PBMCs), taken at new diagnosis, from a patient treated with antithyroid drugs. All receptors come from a woman aged 18 to 35 with Graves disease.

Many counts were recorded for this clonotype. This rearrangement joins TRBV11-3 to TRBJ2-1, with D possibly matching TRBD1 (6 bases). This CDR3 has 16 residues. The germline V gene encodes CDR1 SGHNT and CDR2 YENEEA. Trimming left V 1 base short and J 8 bases short, with 18 bases between. Written as DNA, the CDR3 is TGTGCCAGCAGCTTAGCCTCAGGGGTTAGTGATCATGAGCAGTTCTTC. Its translation is CASSLASGVSDHEQFF.

To note about this clonotype: A clone one base away is much larger, so this may be a read error. The V call is TRBV3-1, the J call TRBJ2-5; D is ambiguous. The CDR3 has 14 residues. V lost 4 bases and J lost 6, with 15 bases in between. Per germline, CDR1 LGHDT and CDR2 YNNKEL (reference sequence). The CDR3: CASSRGQTTKTQYF. CDR3 sequence (DNA): TGTGCCAGCAGCCGAGGCCAGACAACAAAGACCCAGTACTTC.

The chain has TRBV9 and TRBJ1-2, with TRBD1 matching over 7 bases. V gave up 0 bases and J gave up 7 bases; unmatched junction bases: 6. Germline V gene lookup returns CDR1 SGDLS and CDR2 YYNGEE. CDR3 size: 14 residues. CDR3 loop: CASSVAGTVGGYTF. CDR3 DNA: TGTGCCAGCAGCGTAGCGGGGACAGTTGGTGGCTACACCTTC.

This clonotype was detected many times. V gene TRBV6-1 combines with J gene TRBJ2-1; TRBD2 matches at 12 bases. From germline, CDR1 is MNHNS and CDR2 SASEGT. The CDR3 runs 16 residues. The V and J ends lost 6 bases and 6 bases, in that order; junction bases with no gene match: 9. In DNA form, the CDR3 reads TGTGCCAGCAGACACCTAGCGGGAGGGCTTAGCAATGAGCAGTTCTTC. Its translation is CASRHLAGGLSNEQFF.

This clonotype showed up many times. The CDR3 reads CASSLLDRDQETQYF. CDR3 bases: TGTGCCAGCAGCTTGCTCGACAGGGACCAAGAGACCCAGTACTTC. V is TRBV5-6 and J is TRBJ2-5; TRBD1 aligns across 7 bases. Germline V gene sequence: CDR1 SGHDT, CDR2 YYEEEE. The CDR3 is 15 amino acids. The trim removed 1 base at V and 0 bases at J, leaving 3 bases unmatched.

This clonotype was detected many times. The chain joins TRBV28 to TRBJ2-7; 10 bases are a match to TRBD2. V trimming: 2 bases; J trimming: 1 base; junction bases outside the gene matches: 8. Germline V gene data show CDR1 as MDHEN and CDR2 as SYDVKM. This CDR3 comprises 17 residues. CDR3 protein: CASSLVPRTSGSYEQYF. CDR3 bases: TGTGCCAGCAGTTTAGTACCTCGGACTAGCGGATCCTACGAGCAGTACTTC.

This clonotype was found a few times. The chain combines TRBV20-1 with TRBJ2-3, with 12 positions matching TRBD2. The ends lost 6 bases at V and 5 bases at J; junction bases unmatched: 9. Germline V CDR1 and CDR2: DFQATT, SNEGSKA (reference sequence). The CDR3 has 15 amino acids. CDR3 sequence (DNA): TGCAGTGCAAAGACTAGCGGGAGAAGGGAAGATACGCAGTATTTT. Translated: CSAKTSGRREDTQYF.

This clonotype turned up a few times. This chain links TRBV19 with TRBJ2-5; tentatively, D is TRBD1 (5 bases). The germline gives CDR1 LNHDA, CDR2 SQIVND (reference sequence). The CDR3 length is 17 residues. Trimming shortened V by 2 bases and J by 0 bases, and 16 bases separated the two germline ends. The CDR3 loop reads CASSIRGVGPYQETQYF. The CDR3 coding sequence is TGTGCCAGTAGTATAAGGGGCGTGGGCCCGTACCAAGAGACCCAGTACTTC.

This clonotype was found many times. This chain links TRBV6-1 with TRBJ2-3, with TRBD2 identical over 9 bases. The V gene end was trimmed by 2 bases and the J gene end by 4 bases; junction bases not matched to a gene: 4. Per the germline V gene, CDR1 is MNHNS and CDR2 is SASEGT. This CDR3 comprises 15 residues. The CDR3 spells CASSEPGLAPDTQYF. The DNA of the CDR3 is TGTGCCAGCAGTGAACCGGGACTAGCACCAGATACGCAGTATTTT.

This clonotype was seen only a few times. The chain uses TRBV20-1 and TRBJ1-2, with D possibly being TRBD1 (6 bases). Germline CDR1 reads DFQATT; CDR2 reads SNEGSKA (reference sequence). V lost 2 bases to trimming and J lost 4 bases, with 11 bases between them. This CDR3 region has 13 residues. The CDR3 is CSARSDSTYGYTF. As DNA, the CDR3 is TGCAGTGCTAGATCGGACAGCACCTATGGCTACACCTTC.